The next 10 T cell receptor beta chains were all read from a single sample in a study of blood T cell repertoires in COVID-19. Here immunoSEQ multiplex PCR was the method, and the copy in TCRdb shows in-frame clones only, minus some. The data contain over 200,000 clones, about 85% of them singletons. Sequences were obtained from peripheral blood. All receptors derive from a woman aged 18-29 years who had recovered from COVID-19.

The genes are TRBV25-1 and TRBJ2-7, with 7 bases identical to TRBD1. This CDR3 comprises 14 residues. The germline gives CDR1 MGHDK, CDR2 SYGVNS. Unmatched junction bases numbered 6, after V lost 4 bases and J lost 3 bases. The CDR3 sequence is CASSAGTAGYEQYF. The CDR3 coding sequence is TGTGCCAGCAGTGCCGGGACAGCAGGCTACGAGCAGTACTTC.

This sequence joins TRBV7-6 and TRBJ2-7, with TRBD1 matching 8 bases. The junction had 4 bases not matched to a gene; V was cut back by 4 bases and J by 2 bases. The CDR3 has 14 residues. The V gene's germline CDR1 is SGHVS and CDR2 FNYEAQ. CDR3 DNA: TGTGCCAGCAGCTCACGACAGGGGCCCTACGAGCAGTACTTC. Protein: CASSSRQGPYEQYF.

As DNA, the CDR3 is TGTGCCTGGAGGACCGGGGGGTCATACGAGCAGTACTTC. This encodes CAWRTGGSYEQYF. This sequence joins TRBV30 and TRBJ2-7, with TRBD2 matching 7 bases. The CDR3 contains 13 residues. The trim removed 3 bases at V and 4 bases at J, leaving 6 bases unmatched. Germline loops: CDR1 GTSNPN, CDR2 SVGIG (reference sequence).

This rearrangement joins TRBV21-1 to TRBJ2-1; the listed D gene, TRBD2, was not tested against the DNA. TRBV21-1 is given as a pseudogene. The CDR3 spans 17 residues. CDR3 nucleotide sequence: TGTGCCAGCAGCAAAAAAGGGAGCGGGAGAAGGGACAATGAGCAGTTCTTC. It specifies CASSKKGSGRRDNEQFF.

CDR3 loop: CASSSDRVVAYGYTF. The CDR3 DNA reads TGTGCCAGCAGCTCAGACAGGGTAGTAGCCTATGGCTACACCTTC. The chain employs TRBV13 and TRBJ1-2, with 7 bases fitting TRBD1. This CDR3 comprises 15 residues. Germline assignment: CDR1 PRHDT and CDR2 FYEKMQ (reference sequence). Losses at the gene ends were 4 bases for V and 4 bases for J; bases not matched to a gene: 9.

For this clone: Mismatch with germline at one junction end may stem from a read error. V is TRBV2 and J is TRBJ2-7; TRBD1 agrees at 8 bases. The CDR3 is made up of 16 amino acids. The germline V gene has CDR1 SNHLY and CDR2 FYNNEI. CDR3 coding DNA: TGTGCCAGCAGGGAAGCCAGGACAGGGATCCCATACGAGCAGTACTTC. As protein: CASREARTGIPYEQYF.

This clone was counted between two and nine times. The chain employs TRBV19 and TRBJ1-1, with a possible D match to TRBD1 (5 bases). CDR1 and CDR2 (germline): LNHDA, SQIVND (reference sequence). Trimming cost V 3 bases and J 0 bases, with 8 bases left between them. CDR3 size: 14 residues. Here the CDR3 reads CASSIGGMNTEAFF. The CDR3 DNA reads TGTGCCAGTAGTATCGGGGGGATGAACACTGAAGCTTTCTTT.

The rearrangement links TRBV28 to TRBJ2-2, with 9 bases aligning to TRBD2. The CDR3 is 17 amino acids. Per the germline V gene, CDR1 is MDHEN and CDR2 is SYDVKM. Trimming removed 7 bases from V and 0 bases from J; junction bases left unmatched: 9. CDR3 nucleotides: TGTGCCAGCACCGAAGCGGCGGGAGGGCCGAACACCGGGGAGCTGTTTTTT. Translated: CASTEAAGGPNTGELFF.

V is TRBV27 and J is TRBJ1-6, with 11 bases that match TRBD1. V shed 5 bases, J shed 9 bases, and the junction held 9 bases outside the gene matches. In germline, CDR1 is MNHEY, CDR2 SMNVEV (reference sequence). The CDR3 runs to 16 residues. The CDR3 sequence is CASSLPGQGGSSPLHF. DNA for the CDR3: TGTGCCAGCAGTCTTCCGGGACAGGGGGGAAGTTCACCCCTCCACTTT.

V gene TRBV5-4 combines with J gene TRBJ1-2, with TRBD1 matching over 8 bases. The junction had 7 bases not matched to a gene; V was cut back by 0 bases and J by 3 bases. The CDR3 consists of 16 residues. From germline, CDR1 is SGHNT and CDR2 YYREEE (reference sequence). CDR3 region: CASSLGDRIKYYGYTF. CDR3 in DNA: TGTGCCAGCAGCTTGGGGGACAGGATTAAATACTATGGCTACACCTTC.